A single T cell receptor (beta chain) is shown here with its context. Its antigen is still unknown. This specimen comes from a study of T cell clusters in autoimmune cytopenias. Multiplex touch-down PCR amplified TRB using TRB-A and TRB-B pools in one tube. Reprocessing the multiplex PCR reads, TCRdb reports a single entry for every CDR3 protein and omits DNA. The listing records a few thousand distinct CDR3 sequences. Study-wide findings and caveats: Primary autoimmune cytopenia patients seemingly lacked the physiological T cell clusters found in healthy donors.

CDR3 length: 17 amino acids. CDR1 and CDR2 from the germline V gene are SGHTA and FQGNSA. Each sample's input was approximately 0.25 ug genomic DNA, 38,000 or so genome equivalents. The data also belong to a second study, concerning T cell repertoires in aging, cancer and after chemotherapy. That report notes: In each cancer cohort, median generation probability increased across chemotherapy, suggesting thymic output rebounded.

Sequences were obtained from peripheral blood. The TCR sequence derives from a human donor in good health. This chain links TRBV7-2 with TRBJ2-3; TCRdb's D call of TRBD1 is untestable without DNA. The CDR3 here is CASSFALRGASTDTQYF.